These T cell receptor beta chains were read from a single sample in a study of cytotoxic CD8 clonotypes in ibrutinib-treated CLL. Data came from immunoSEQ multiplex PCR; TCRdb stores just in-frame clones and leaves some out. The sample shows over 120,000 clones, approximately 81% of them seen only once. This specimen was PBMCs, taken after 12 months of ibrutinib treatment. These receptors all come from a human donor with chronic lymphocytic leukemia. The CDR3 runs from the conserved cysteine through the conserved F or W. Fields, in order: clone size, V gene, J gene, D gene, CDR3 length, CDR3 DNA, CDR3 protein. A D gene is named only where the DNA matches it firmly. Not every row has a clone size; where given, it reads once, few, many or a size class.

abundance: -; v_gene: TRBV18; j_gene: TRBJ2-7; d_gene: TRBD2; len: 17; CDR3nt: TGTGCCAGCTCACCAGGCGCTAGCGGGAGGAGCTCCTACGAGCAGTACTTC; CDR3aa: CASSPGASGRSSYEQYF
abundance: once; v_gene: TRBV18; j_gene: TRBJ1-5; d_gene: -; len: 16; CDR3nt: TGTGCCAGCTCACGGTCACAGGGTTCTGGCAATCAGCCCCAGCATTTT; CDR3aa: CASSRSQGSGNQPQHF
abundance: -; v_gene: TRBV7-9; j_gene: TRBJ2-6; d_gene: -; len: 18; CDR3nt: TGTGCCAGCAGCTTAAGTGGTCACGTCGGTGCTGGGGCCAACGTCCTGACTTTC; CDR3aa: CASSLSGHVGAGANVLTF
abundance: -; v_gene: TRBV18; j_gene: TRBJ1-2; d_gene: -; len: 14; CDR3nt: TGTGCCAGCTCACCAAACAGGGCGGACTATGGCTACACCTTC; CDR3aa: CASSPNRADYGYTF
abundance: few; v_gene: TRBV11-2; j_gene: TRBJ1-2; d_gene: -; len: 14; CDR3nt: TGTGCCAGCAGCTCCACAGGGTTATCCTATGGCTACACCTTC; CDR3aa: CASSSTGLSYGYTF
abundance: -; v_gene: TRBV4-2; j_gene: TRBJ2-7; d_gene: -; len: 16; CDR3nt: TGTGCCAGCAGCCAAGAAGGTCGTACGCTAGTCTACGAGCAGTACTTC; CDR3aa: CASSQEGRTLVYEQYF
abundance: -; v_gene: TRBV9; j_gene: TRBJ2-4; d_gene: TRBD2; len: 19; CDR3nt: TGTGCCAGCAGCGTAGCCACCGGGACTAGCGGGAGGGTCGGAAACATTCAGTACTTC; CDR3aa: CASSVATGTSGRVGNIQYF
abundance: -; v_gene: TRBV6-4; j_gene: TRBJ2-1; d_gene: TRBD1; len: 14; CDR3nt: TGTGCCAGCAGTCGGGACAGCAAATACAATGAGCAGTTCTTC; CDR3aa: CASSRDSKYNEQFF
abundance: -; v_gene: TRBV7-8; j_gene: TRBJ2-7; d_gene: -; len: 14; CDR3nt: TGTGCCAGCAGCTTAGGGATCACGACCTACGAGCAGTACTTC; CDR3aa: CASSLGITTYEQYF
abundance: -; v_gene: TRBV6-6; j_gene: TRBJ2-1; d_gene: TRBD1; len: 16; CDR3nt: TGTGCCAGCAGTCAGAGGGGACCGGGACAGGGGGATGTGCAGTTCTTC; CDR3aa: CASSQRGPGQGDVQFF
abundance: -; v_gene: TRBV2; j_gene: TRBJ2-3; d_gene: TRBD2; len: 17; CDR3nt: TGTGCCAGCAGTCACCCGGCTAGCGGGAGTACCCCAGATACGCAGTATTTT; CDR3aa: CASSHPASGSTPDTQYF
abundance: -; v_gene: TRBV6-6; j_gene: TRBJ1-4; d_gene: TRBD1; len: 14; CDR3nt: TGTGCCAGCAGGGACAGGGGTACTAATGAAAAACTGTTTTTT; CDR3aa: CASRDRGTNEKLFF
abundance: -; v_gene: TRBV13; j_gene: TRBJ2-1; d_gene: -; len: 14; CDR3nt: TGTGCCAGCAGCTTACTGCTAGCAATTAATGAGCAGTTCTTC; CDR3aa: CASSLLLAINEQFF
abundance: -; v_gene: TRBV5-5; j_gene: TRBJ2-7; d_gene: -; len: 15; CDR3nt: TGTGCCAGCAGCTTGAGACAGGGAGGGCCCTACGAGCAGTACTTC; CDR3aa: CASSLRQGGPYEQYF
abundance: few; v_gene: TRBV5-8; j_gene: TRBJ2-1; d_gene: -; len: 12; CDR3nt: TGTGCCAGCAGCTTGGCTATTTATGAGCAGTTCTTC; CDR3aa: CASSLAIYEQFF
abundance: -; v_gene: TRBV28; j_gene: TRBJ1-5; d_gene: -; len: 14; CDR3nt: TGTGCCAGCAACGGGCATTCGGGCAATCAGCCCCAGCATTTT; CDR3aa: CASNGHSGNQPQHF
abundance: -; v_gene: TRBV9; j_gene: TRBJ1-3; d_gene: -; len: 14; CDR3nt: TGTGCCAGCAGCGTACTATCTGGTGGAAACACCATATATTTT; CDR3aa: CASSVLSGGNTIYF
abundance: few; v_gene: TRBV19; j_gene: TRBJ2-7; d_gene: TRBD1; len: 14; CDR3nt: TGTGCCAGCGAACCGGGACAGGGTTTCAACGAGCAGTACTTC; CDR3aa: CASEPGQGFNEQYF
abundance: once; v_gene: TRBV28; j_gene: TRBJ1-5; d_gene: TRBD1; len: 17; CDR3nt: TGTGCCAGCAGTTTCCCCTGGACAGGGGGGAGCAATCAGCCCCAGCATTTT; CDR3aa: CASSFPWTGGSNQPQHF
abundance: few; v_gene: TRBV7-9; j_gene: TRBJ2-3; d_gene: TRBD2; len: 16; CDR3nt: TGTGCCAGCAGCTTAGGTGGGAGGGCCGACACAGATACGCAGTATTTT; CDR3aa: CASSLGGRADTDTQYF
abundance: -; v_gene: TRBV28; j_gene: TRBJ1-5; d_gene: -; len: 15; CDR3nt: TGTGCCAGCAGGGCACTACCTCTTAGCAATCAGCCCCAGCATTTT; CDR3aa: CASRALPLSNQPQHF
abundance: -; v_gene: TRBV6-1; j_gene: TRBJ1-3; d_gene: TRBD1; len: 18; CDR3nt: TGTGCCAGCAGTGCCATCGGACAGGGACAAAGCTCTGGAAACACCATATATTTT; CDR3aa: CASSAIGQGQSSGNTIYF
abundance: -; v_gene: TRBV7-6; j_gene: TRBJ2-6; d_gene: -; len: 15; CDR3nt: TGTGCCAGCAGCTTACTGGGACATAAGGCCAACGTCCTGACTTTC; CDR3aa: CASSLLGHKANVLTF
abundance: -; v_gene: TRBV29-1; j_gene: TRBJ2-3; d_gene: TRBD2; len: 14; CDR3nt: TGCAGCGCGACCTCAGCGGGAGTTGCAGATACGCAGTATTTT; CDR3aa: CSATSAGVADTQYF
abundance: -; v_gene: TRBV7-6; j_gene: TRBJ2-7; d_gene: TRBD2; len: 16; CDR3nt: TGTGCCAGCAGCCGTCGGGCTAGCGGGAGCCCTTACGAGCAGTACTTC; CDR3aa: CASSRRASGSPYEQYF
abundance: -; v_gene: TRBV4-2; j_gene: TRBJ2-3; d_gene: TRBD2; len: 16; CDR3nt: TGTGCCAGCAGCCAAGGAGGGCTAGCGGGTGGCGATACGCAGTATTTT; CDR3aa: CASSQGGLAGGDTQYF
abundance: -; v_gene: TRBV15; j_gene: TRBJ2-7; d_gene: -; len: 15; CDR3nt: TGTGCCACCAGCAGAGATCTGTTAGGTAACTACGAGCAGTACTTC; CDR3aa: CATSRDLLGNYEQYF
abundance: -; v_gene: TRBV7-8; j_gene: TRBJ2-7; d_gene: TRBD2; len: 15; CDR3nt: TGTGCCAGCAGCTTAGTGACTAGCGGGAGTTTCGAGCAGTACTTC; CDR3aa: CASSLVTSGSFEQYF
abundance: -; v_gene: TRBV29-1; j_gene: TRBJ2-1; d_gene: TRBD2; len: 14; CDR3nt: TGCAGCGTTAGGGGACTAGCGGGAACCAATGAGCAGTTCTTC; CDR3aa: CSVRGLAGTNEQFF
abundance: few; v_gene: TRBV21-1; j_gene: TRBJ2-7; d_gene: -; len: 11; CDR3nt: TGTGCCTCCCCCAGCGGGTACGAGCAGTACTTC; CDR3aa: CASPSGYEQYF
abundance: few; v_gene: TRBV4-1; j_gene: TRBJ1-2; d_gene: -; len: 16; CDR3nt: TGCGCCAGCAGCCAAGTTCTCCCTACGTTCGGGTATGGCTACACCTTC; CDR3aa: CASSQVLPTFGYGYTF
abundance: -; v_gene: TRBV27; j_gene: TRBJ2-3; d_gene: -; len: 13; CDR3nt: TGTGCCAGCAGTTTGAAGATCACAGATACGCAGTATTTT; CDR3aa: CASSLKITDTQYF
abundance: -; v_gene: TRBV7-3; j_gene: TRBJ2-6; d_gene: -; len: 16; CDR3nt: TGTGCCAGCAGCACCTTACACAGCTCTGGGGCCAACGTCCTGACTTTC; CDR3aa: CASSTLHSSGANVLTF
abundance: -; v_gene: TRBV18; j_gene: TRBJ1-4; d_gene: -; len: 16; CDR3nt: TGTGCCAGCTCACCGGAGTACCAGCTACCTAATGAAAAACTGTTTTTT; CDR3aa: CASSPEYQLPNEKLFF
abundance: -; v_gene: TRBV11-2; j_gene: TRBJ2-6; d_gene: -; len: 15; CDR3nt: TGTGCCAGCAGCGCATACAGCTCTGGGGCCAACGTCCTGACTTTC; CDR3aa: CASSAYSSGANVLTF
abundance: few; v_gene: TRBV6-1; j_gene: TRBJ1-1; d_gene: -; len: 13; CDR3nt: TGTGCCAGCAGTGGACGGATGAACACTGAAGCTTTCTTT; CDR3aa: CASSGRMNTEAFF
abundance: -; v_gene: TRBV18; j_gene: TRBJ2-7; d_gene: TRBD1; len: 14; CDR3nt: TGTGCCAGCTCTTTAGGACAGGGGCGGTACGAGCAGTACTTC; CDR3aa: CASSLGQGRYEQYF
abundance: few; v_gene: TRBV18; j_gene: TRBJ2-7; d_gene: -; len: 12; CDR3nt: TGTGCCAGCTCCATATCCGGCTACGAGCAGTACTTC; CDR3aa: CASSISGYEQYF
abundance: -; v_gene: TRBV20-1; j_gene: TRBJ2-4; d_gene: -; len: 10; CDR3nt: TGCAGTGCTAGAGACCATAAAGAAGTCTTC; CDR3aa: CSARDHKEVF
abundance: -; v_gene: TRBV7-2; j_gene: TRBJ2-1; d_gene: -; len: 14; CDR3nt: TGTGCCAGCAGCTTAGCAGGGCGCTACAATGAGCAGTTCTTC; CDR3aa: CASSLAGRYNEQFF
abundance: once; v_gene: TRBV7-6; j_gene: TRBJ2-2; d_gene: TRBD2; len: 19; CDR3nt: TGTGCCAGCAGCCCTTTGGGCGGGAGGTTCTCGACGAACACCGGGGAGCTGTTTTTT; CDR3aa: CASSPLGGRFSTNTGELFF
abundance: -; v_gene: TRBV2; j_gene: TRBJ2-5; d_gene: -; len: 14; CDR3nt: TGTGCCAGCAGTGAAAGCCTAGTGTTGGAGACCCAGTACTTC; CDR3aa: CASSESLVLETQYF
abundance: -; v_gene: TRBV30; j_gene: TRBJ1-5; d_gene: -; len: 15; CDR3nt: TGTGCCTGGACCCAGGGGCTCGGGGGCAATCAGCCCCAGCATTTT; CDR3aa: CAWTQGLGGNQPQHF
abundance: -; v_gene: TRBV5-1; j_gene: TRBJ1-1; d_gene: -; len: 15; CDR3nt: TGCGCCAGCAGCTTGGGACAAGGGACGAACACTGAAGCTTTCTTT; CDR3aa: CASSLGQGTNTEAFF
abundance: -; v_gene: TRBV29-1; j_gene: TRBJ2-5; d_gene: TRBD2; len: 13; CDR3nt: TGCAGCGTATACTTAGCGGGAGCGGAGACCCAGTACTTC; CDR3aa: CSVYLAGAETQYF